One T cell receptor beta chain is described in this entry. Its antigen is still unknown. TCRdb's copy holds only in-frame clones and misses some; the assay was immunoSEQ multiplex PCR. The sample contains 50,000 to 70,000 clones, more than 85% of which appear only once. The data were obtained in a study of T cells in localized non-small cell lung cancer. Overall study results and limits: The study found T cell clonality highest in uninvolved adjacent lung, above tumor. Heterogeneity is still possible, as just one tumor region was sequenced.

The junction had 10 bases not matched to a gene; V was cut back by 8 bases and J by 11 bases. The CDR3 has 12 residues. The germline V gene has CDR1 MGHDK and CDR2 SYGVNS. The TCR comes from a man aged 40-75 years with stage I lung adenocarcinoma. V gene TRBV25-1 combines with J gene TRBJ2-7; TRBD1 matches 9 bases. The specimen was peripheral blood, collected before any cancer treatment. The CDR3 reads CASAPGQGEEYF. CDR3 bases: TGTGCCAGCGCCCCGGGACAGGGTGAGGAGTACTTC.